The next 9 T cell receptor beta chains were all read from a single sample in a study of OX40 agonist ivuxolimab in advanced cancers. Repertoires were generated with immunoSEQ multiplex PCR, while TCRdb's copy carries only in-frame clones and drops some. The sample contains about 80,000 clones, roughly 84% of which appear only once. Sequencing was performed on CD4+ or CD8+ T cells sorted from blood, taken in a trial of the OX40 agonist ivuxolimab. The receptors come from an adult with an advanced solid tumor such as melanoma, head and neck, liver or kidney cancer.

DNA of the CDR3: TGTGCCAGCAGTTCCCCCTTCCCGAAGGACAGGGAATTTCTCTACGAGCAGTACGTC. This sequence encodes CASSSPFPKDREFLYEQYV. The chain couples TRBV21-1 to TRBJ2-7; whether TRBD1, the table's D call, matches the DNA was not checked. TRBV21-1 is noted as a pseudogene. The CDR3 sequence is 19 residues long.

The chain employs TRBV5-1 and TRBJ2-1, with a weak D call TRBD1 (6 bases). CDR3 size: 14 residues. Germline values: CDR1 SGHRS, CDR2 YFSETQ. V lost 4 bases and J lost 2, with 10 bases in between. CDR3 DNA: TGCGCCAGCAGCCAAGAGGGGGCCTACAATGAGCAGTTCTTC. Protein sequence: CASSQEGAYNEQFF.

The V call is TRBV6-1, the J call TRBJ1-6; the D gene is possibly TRBD1 (5 bases). With 8 bases removed from V and 10 bases from J, the gap between germline ends came to 15 bases. This CDR3 spans 13 amino acids. From germline, CDR1 is MNHNS and CDR2 SASEGT. The CDR3: CASGRDRGSPLHF. The CDR3 DNA follows: TGTGCCAGCGGAAGAGACAGAGGATCACCCCTCCACTTT.

This chain connects TRBV19 to TRBJ1-1; 7 nucleotides align to TRBD1. Germline trimming cut 4 bases from V and 4 bases from J; bases unmatched to any gene: 3. The CDR3 sequence is 13 residues long. CDR1 is LNHDA, CDR2 SQIVND, per germline (reference sequence). Written as DNA, the CDR3 is TGTGCCAGTAGTACCGACAGGGCCACTGAAGCTTTCTTT. It yields the protein CASSTDRATEAFF.

For the CDR3, the DNA is TGTGCCAGCAGCTTAGAAACAGACTATGGCTACACCTTC. Translation gives CASSLETDYGYTF. The chain joins TRBV11-2 to TRBJ1-2; D is unclear. The germline CDR1 and CDR2 sequences are SGHAT and FQNNGV. V lost 0 bases to trimming and J lost 3 bases, with 5 bases between them. The CDR3 extends over 13 amino acids.

The table lists this clone with a few counts. V gene TRBV19 combines with J gene TRBJ2-2, with 7 bases fitting TRBD1. V shed 4 bases, J shed 6 bases, and the junction held 5 bases outside the gene matches. The CDR3 is made up of 14 amino acids. Germline CDR1 LNHDA, CDR2 SQIVND (reference sequence). CDR3 in DNA: TGTGCCAGTAGTACTACAGGGGATTCCGGGGAGCTGTTTTTT. Its translation: CASSTTGDSGELFF.

The chain recombines TRBV18 with TRBJ1-1; D gene ambiguous. The V gene's germline CDR1 is KGHSH and CDR2 LQKENI. V lost 3 bases and J 2 bases, leaving 10 bases between the germline ends. CDR3 size: 14 residues. This CDR3 reads CASSPRALNTEAFF. CDR3 nucleotides: TGTGCCAGCTCACCTCGGGCGTTAAACACTGAAGCTTTCTTT.

This sequence joins TRBV6-6 and TRBJ1-1; D is uncertain. Germline V gene lookup returns CDR1 MNHNY and CDR2 SVGAGI (reference sequence). The CDR3 consists of 16 residues. Between the trimmed V and J ends, which lost 5 bases and 6 bases, there was a span of 22 bases. The CDR3 is CASSHRDPRLVAEAFF. As DNA, the CDR3 is TGTGCCAGCAGTCACCGGGATCCGAGACTTGTCGCTGAAGCTTTCTTT.

As to this clone: This CDR3 is also generated by other DNA sequences in the sample. The rearrangement joins TRBV11-2 to TRBJ2-7; D gene uncertain. The CDR3 is made up of 11 amino acids. Trimming took 5 bases from V and 1 from J, leaving 3 bases between them. Germline values: CDR1 SGHAT, CDR2 FQNNGV. CDR3 residues: CASSASYEQYV. The DNA for the CDR3 is TGTGCCAGCAGCGCTTCCTACGAGCAGTACGTC.